What follows are 9 T cell receptor beta chains derived from one specimen sequenced in a study of blood T cell repertoires in COVID-19. Here immunoSEQ multiplex PCR was the method, and the copy in TCRdb shows in-frame clones only, minus some. The profile shows about 150,000 clones, approximately 90% of them singletons. The sequenced sample consisted of peripheral blood. Receptor source: a man between 18 and 35 years old with COVID-19, enrolled during active disease.

At least ten counts were recorded for this clone. The gene calls are TRBV13 and TRBJ1-1; TRBD1 might be the D (5 bases). CDR3 length: 12 residues. Germline V gene lookup returns CDR1 PRHDT and CDR2 FYEKMQ (reference sequence). V was trimmed by 0 bases and J by 10 bases, leaving 9 bases between them. CDR3 DNA sequence: TGTGCCAGCAGCTTAGGAGGGGTAGGAGCTTTCTTT. The encoded protein is CASSLGGVGAFF.

The J gene is TRBJ2-7, the V gene TRBV12-3 or TRBV12-4; D gene unclear. V lost 6 bases and J 6 bases, leaving 12 bases between the germline ends. CDR3 length: 12 residues. The CDR3 nucleotides read TGTGCCAGCAGGCTGGGCCCTGCCGAGCAGTACTTC. Its translation is CASRLGPAEQYF.

The chain uses TRBV4-3 and TRBJ2-7; the D gene is possibly TRBD2 (6 bases). The length of the CDR3 is 15 residues. Germline loops: CDR1 LGHNA, CDR2 YSLEER. Trimming removed 1 base at V and 4 bases at J, with 14 bases between. The CDR3 protein is CASSQAGGGWYEQYF. The CDR3 DNA follows: TGCGCCAGCAGCCAAGCGGGTGGAGGGTGGTACGAGCAGTACTTC.

This clone was recorded a few times. The rearrangement uses TRBV19 and TRBJ2-7; a possible D gene is TRBD1 (5 bases). Per the germline V gene, CDR1 is LNHDA and CDR2 is SQIVND (reference sequence). Trimming took off 6 bases at V and 5 bases at J, with 14 bases between the two ends. The CDR3 totals 13 residues. CDR3 sequence reads: CASSSGSPNEQYF. CDR3 nucleotides: TGTGCCAGTAGCTCAGGGTCCCCGAACGAGCAGTACTTC.

This chain connects TRBV12-3 or TRBV12-4 to TRBJ2-5, with a weak D call TRBD1 (5 bases). The CDR3 runs 13 residues. V was pared by 1 base and J by 3 bases, with 6 bases between. The CDR3 spells CASSLGQKETQYF. CDR3 bases: TGTGCCAGCAGTTTAGGACAGAAAGAGACCCAGTACTTC.

The chain combines TRBV5-1 with TRBJ2-7; D is uncertain. V was trimmed by 0 bases and J by 3 bases, leaving 7 bases between them. The CDR3 has 13 residues. Germline CDR1 SGHRS, CDR2 YFSETQ. The CDR3 region is CASSLETNYEQYF. Written as DNA, the CDR3 is TGCGCCAGCAGCTTGGAGACAAACTACGAGCAGTACTTC.

The chain uses TRBV30 and TRBJ2-3, with TRBD2 matching 9 bases. CDR1 and CDR2 from the germline V gene are GTSNPN and SVGIG (reference sequence). V was pared by 4 bases and J by 2 bases, with 4 bases of the junction left unmatched. CDR3 length equals 14 residues. DNA for the CDR3: TGTGCCTGGACCTGGACTAGCGCCACAGATACGCAGTATTTT. Amino acids: CAWTWTSATDTQYF.

The rearrangement links TRBV6-2 or TRBV6-3 to TRBJ2-2; TRBD1 might be the D (6 bases). Trimming pared 5 bases from V and 5 bases from J, leaving 15 bases between. The CDR3 spans 15 residues. CDR1 and CDR2 from the germline V gene are MNHEY and SVGEGT. The CDR3 region has the DNA TGTGCCAGCAGTCACCGGGACATTTATACCGGGGAGCTGTTTTTT. This codes for CASSHRDIYTGELFF.

In DNA, the CDR3 is TGTGCCAGCAGCCCCTCGGGACAGGGCACAGATACGCAGTATTTT. Protein product: CASSPSGQGTDTQYF. The chain has TRBV11-1 and TRBJ2-3, with 8 positions matching TRBD1. V lost 5 bases, J lost 1 base, and 5 bases stayed unmatched. The CDR3 length is 15 residues. Looked up from germline, CDR1 is SGHAT and CDR2 is FQDESV (reference sequence).